This T cell receptor (beta chain) was observed in a study of CD8 T cells in ankylosing spondylitis. Study-level results: Disease-linked clones, CD8+, were relatively rare in peripheral blood. It appeared that ankylosing spondylitis blood was characterized by a TCR beta motif of under ten highly homologous variants.

The germline gives CDR1 LNHDA, CDR2 SQIVND (reference sequence). The CDR3 contains 13 residues. Deletions cut 3 bases from V and 5 bases from J, with 8 bases between. This clonotype was seen ten or more times. The antigen remains undetermined. TCRdb recomputed calls from the 5' RACE reads with MiXCR, one row per CDR3 protein. The table includes about 330,000 distinct CDR3 sequences, roughly 8% detected once. The sample consisted of blood, either unsorted or a sorted T cell fraction (not recorded which). The chain couples TRBV19 to TRBJ2-1; unclear D gene. The receptor's source is a male donor with ankylosing spondylitis. Here the CDR3 reads CASSIRGNNEQFF. Written as DNA, the CDR3 is TGTGCCAGTAGTATTCGTGGAAACAATGAGCAGTTCTTC.